The 20 T cell receptor beta chains below were found in one sample sequenced in a study of CD8 T cells in Susac syndrome. The RNA, about 0.5 to 1 ug, was put through reverse transcription using random hexamers. MiXCR, run by TCRdb on the immunoSEQ multiplex PCR reads, gives a single entry per CDR3 protein. The data show roughly 150,000 distinct CDR3 sequences, just under 97% seen once. Sequenced input: CD8+ T cells from PBMCs. The origin of the receptors is a human donor with multiple sclerosis.

This clonotype was detected only once. This sequence joins TRBV3-1 and TRBJ2-3; D is unresolved. Germline assignment: CDR1 LGHDT and CDR2 YNNKEL (reference sequence). The CDR3 totals 13 residues. Trimming pared 0 bases from V and 4 bases from J, leaving 5 bases between. For the CDR3, the DNA is TGTGCCAGCAGCCAAGATGTCCCAGATACGCAGTATTTT. It is translated as CASSQDVPDTQYF.

The J gene is TRBJ2-1, the V gene TRBV15; possibly TRBD1 for D (6 bases). CDR3 size: 13 residues. The ends were cut back, 5 bases at V and 9 bases at J, with 14 bases in the middle. The germline V gene has CDR1 LNHNV and CDR2 YYDKDF (reference sequence). The CDR3 spells CATSLTGKGEQFF. CDR3 nucleotide sequence: TGTGCCACCAGCCTAACAGGGAAGGGTGAGCAGTTCTTC.

V is TRBV9 and J is TRBJ1-2; D perhaps matches TRBD1 (5 bases). V lost 3 bases, J lost 8 bases, and 14 bases lay in between. The CDR3 is 13 residues long. Germline V gives CDR1 SGDLS, CDR2 YYNGEE. As DNA, the CDR3 is TGTGCCAGCAGCGGAGAACGTAGGGGCGGCTACACCTTC. Translated, it gives CASSGERRGGYTF.

The chain recombines TRBV3-1 with TRBJ2-3; D uncertain. The CDR3 runs to 14 residues. Germline V gene lookup returns CDR1 LGHDT and CDR2 YNNKEL (reference sequence). V was trimmed by 5 bases and J by 0 bases, leaving 9 bases between them. CDR3 protein: CASSSDLSTDTQYF. In DNA, the CDR3 is TGTGCCAGCAGCTCCGACTTAAGCACAGATACGCAGTATTTT.

The rearrangement uses TRBV7-9 and TRBJ1-6; no clear D. CDR1 and CDR2 from the germline V gene are SEHNR and FQNEAQ (reference sequence). This CDR3 contains 13 residues. Trimming removed 6 bases at V and 14 bases at J, with 17 bases between. This chain's CDR3 is CASSGRVDRALHF. Here the CDR3 DNA reads TGTGCCAGCAGTGGCCGGGTGGACCGGGCCCTCCACTTT.

This clonotype was counted once. The gene calls are TRBV19 and TRBJ1-1, with D tentatively TRBD1 (6 bases). The CDR3 has 14 residues. Germline V gives CDR1 LNHDA, CDR2 SQIVND (reference sequence). V was clipped by 5 bases and J by 7 bases, with 17 bases between them. In nucleotides, the CDR3 is TGTGCCAGTAGTCCGTCGAGCAGGGGCAGTGAAGCTTTCTTT. It translates to CASSPSSRGSEAFF.

The rearrangement joins TRBV27 to TRBJ1-5, with D tentatively TRBD1 (5 bases). The V end was cut by 4 bases, the J end by 7 bases, with 14 bases between. CDR3 length equals 14 residues. Germline CDR1 reads MNHEY; CDR2 reads SMNVEV (reference sequence). Here the CDR3 reads CASSSPGLGQPQHF. CDR3 in DNA: TGTGCCAGCAGTTCCCCGGGACTAGGGCAGCCCCAGCATTTT.

The V and J genes are TRBV12-3 or TRBV12-4 and TRBJ2-5; perhaps TRBD1 as D (6 bases). The CDR3 has 14 amino acids. Trimming removed 8 bases at V and 1 base at J, with 14 bases between. The CDR3 bases are TGTGCCAGCGGGACACAGGGCTTCCAAGAGACCCAGTACTTC. The encoded protein is CASGTQGFQETQYF.

V usage is TRBV6-5 and J usage is TRBJ2-5; 14 bases line up with TRBD2. J was trimmed by 5 bases and V by 0 bases; bases with no gene match: 8. Germline V gives CDR1 MNHEY, CDR2 SVGAGI. This CDR3 spans 18 amino acids. CDR3 sequence (DNA): TGTGCCAGCAGTTACTCGTTGACTAGCGGGGGGGAAATCGAGACCCAGTACTTC. It specifies CASSYSLTSGGEIETQYF.

J is TRBJ1-2 and V is TRBV7-9; TRBD1 aligns across 10 bases. The germline V gene encodes CDR1 SEHNR and CDR2 FQNEAQ (reference sequence). There are 17 residues in the CDR3. The V and J ends lost 2 bases and 6 bases, in that order; junction bases with no gene match: 12. The CDR3 coding sequence is TGTGCCAGCAGCTTATCCGACAGGGGGCGCGGGGCCGATGGCTACACCTTC. It is translated as CASSLSDRGRGADGYTF.

The V and J genes are TRBV7-9 and TRBJ2-1, with TRBD2 as a possible D gene (7 bases). CDR1 is SEHNR and CDR2 is FQNEAQ in the germline V gene (reference sequence). There are 15 residues in the CDR3. Trimming cost V 6 bases and J 9 bases, with 21 bases left between them. Here the CDR3 DNA reads TGTGCCAGCAGGACCGACGGGGGGCCCCACAGTGAGCAGTTCTTC. This gives the protein CASRTDGGPHSEQFF.

The gene calls are TRBV30 and TRBJ2-2; D gene ambiguous. Trimming removed 1 base from V and 3 bases from J, with 6 bases in between. The CDR3 spans 13 residues. CDR1 and CDR2 (germline): GTSNPN, SVGIG (reference sequence). The CDR3 spells CAWSEEYTGELFF. The DNA of the CDR3 is TGTGCCTGGAGTGAGGAGTACACCGGGGAGCTGTTTTTT.

CDR3 in amino acids: CASSLTGLGQETQYF. CDR3 coding DNA: TGTGCCAGCAGTTTGACAGGGCTGGGTCAAGAGACCCAGTACTTC. The chain employs TRBV27 and TRBJ2-5, with TRBD1 matching 7 bases. V lost 3 bases to trimming and J lost 2 bases; unmatched junction nucleotides: 6. The V gene's germline CDR1 is MNHEY and CDR2 SMNVEV (reference sequence). The CDR3 sequence is 15 residues long.

V is TRBV29-1 and J is TRBJ1-2, with D possibly being TRBD1 (5 bases). This CDR3 comprises 13 residues. Trimming stripped 6 bases from V and 2 bases from J, with 13 bases between. Germline CDR1 reads SQVTM; CDR2 reads ANQGSEA. The DNA of the CDR3 is TGCAGCGTAACCGTCGCAGGGAACTATGGCTACACCTTC. Protein sequence: CSVTVAGNYGYTF. The full variable domain, in which reference TRBV29-1 and TRBJ1-2 provide the parts outside the CDR3, is SAVISQKPSRDICQRGTSLTIQCQVDSQVTMMFWYRQQPGQSLTLIATANQGSEATYESGFVIDKFPISRPNLTFSTLTVSNMSPEDSSIYLCSVTVAGNYGYTFGSGTRLTVV.

This clonotype was recorded once. The chain is built from TRBV7-9 and TRBJ2-7; TRBD2 is a possible D gene (5 bases). The CDR3 spans 16 residues. V was cut by 4 bases and J by 0 bases, with 16 bases left in between. Germline loops: CDR1 SEHNR, CDR2 FQNEAQ (reference sequence). CDR3 nucleotides: TGTGCCAGCAGCTATTCGCCCCCGGGAAACTCCTACGAGCAGTACTTC. Encoded protein: CASSYSPPGNSYEQYF.

This rearrangement joins TRBV27 to TRBJ2-2; 7 bases match TRBD1. The CDR3 extends over 14 amino acids. CDR1 is MNHEY, CDR2 SMNVEV, per germline (reference sequence). Germline trimming cut 8 bases from V and 3 bases from J; bases unmatched to any gene: 6. The CDR3 here is CASGYRGDTGELFF. The DNA for the CDR3 is TGTGCCAGCGGGTACAGGGGAGACACCGGGGAGCTGTTTTTT.

This clonotype was detected once. The chain employs TRBV6-2 or TRBV6-3 and TRBJ1-5, with D possibly matching TRBD1 (6 bases). V was clipped by 6 bases and J by 0 bases, with 12 bases between them. The germline gives CDR1 MNHEY, CDR2 SVGEGT. The CDR3 is made up of 15 amino acids. The CDR3 bases are TGTGCCAGCAGGCGACAGGTGTATAGCAATCAGCCCCAGCATTTT. As protein: CASRRQVYSNQPQHF.

This clonotype has a single count. The gene calls are TRBV20-1 and TRBJ2-3; TRBD2 matches at 8 bases. The junction had 8 bases not matched to a gene; V was cut back by 6 bases and J by 0 bases. The CDR3 runs 15 residues. Per the germline V gene, CDR1 is DFQATT and CDR2 is SNEGSKA (reference sequence). The CDR3 nucleotides are TGCAGTGCAAGCCCCGGGGGGGTGAGCACAGATACGCAGTATTTT. It translates to CSASPGGVSTDTQYF.

This clonotype was detected once. This chain uses TRBV27 with TRBJ2-7; 9 bases are shared with TRBD2. The germline V gene has CDR1 MNHEY and CDR2 SMNVEV (reference sequence). V shed 5 bases and J 2 bases; nucleotides not matched to a gene: 10. The CDR3 is 16 amino acids. The CDR3 here is CASSPVAGALTYEQYF. CDR3 coding DNA: TGTGCCAGCAGTCCCGTAGCGGGGGCCCTCACCTACGAGCAGTACTTC.

This clonotype was picked up a small number of times. The V call is TRBV13, the J call TRBJ1-6, with unresolved D. The CDR3 covers 15 residues. CDR1 and CDR2 from the germline V gene are PRHDT and FYEKMQ (reference sequence). V was shortened by 0 bases and J by 0 bases, with 3 bases between the two germline ends. The CDR3 nucleotides read TGTGCCAGCAGCTTAGGCAGCTCCTATAATTCACCCCTCCACTTT. As protein: CASSLGSSYNSPLHF.